Each of the 7 T cell receptor beta chains below was sequenced from the same sample in a study of graft-versus-host responses after intestinal transplantation. These receptors are not linked to any known antigen. The data were produced by immunoSEQ multiplex PCR, yet TCRdb's version contains in-frame clones alone and is incomplete. There are over 120,000 clones in the sample; 85% to 95% occur only once, and around 0.2% lies in the top ten. Source: unstimulated CD4+ T cells sorted from spleen or lymph node cells, taken before intestinal transplant. The receptors originated from a human donor who received an intestinal transplant.

The rearrangement links TRBV19 to TRBJ1-2; no clear D. Germline loops: CDR1 LNHDA, CDR2 SQIVND (reference sequence). This CDR3 region has 13 residues. V lost 4 bases and J lost 1, with 7 bases in between. CDR3 coding DNA: TGTGCCAGTAGTAAGGGATTTAACTATGGCTACACCTTC. Encoded protein: CASSKGFNYGYTF.

The chain has TRBV29-1 and TRBJ2-3, with 8 bases aligning to TRBD1. Looked up from germline, CDR1 is SQVTM and CDR2 is ANQGSEA. This CDR3 is 14 amino acids long. The ends lost 6 bases at V and 6 bases at J; junction bases unmatched: 11. CDR3 sequence: CSVADRGFVDTQYF. The CDR3 region has the DNA TGCAGCGTCGCCGACAGGGGATTTGTGGATACGCAGTATTTT.

CDR3: CASTEREGSEQFF. The CDR3 nucleotides are TGTGCCAGCACGGAACGGGAGGGGAGTGAGCAGTTCTTC. The genes are TRBV9 and TRBJ2-1, with 8 bases that match TRBD2. V shed 6 bases, J shed 9 bases, and the junction held 8 bases outside the gene matches. The CDR3 extends over 13 amino acids. Germline CDR1 reads SGDLS; CDR2 reads YYNGEE.

The rearrangement uses TRBV25-1 and TRBJ1-4, with 7 nucleotides matching TRBD1. The ends lost 2 bases at V and 5 bases at J; junction bases unmatched: 2. Germline-derived CDR1 and CDR2 are MGHDK and SYGVNS. There are 14 residues in the CDR3. CDR3 sequence reads: CASSEVQGNEKLFF. In DNA, the CDR3 is TGTGCCAGCAGTGAAGTACAGGGGAATGAAAAACTGTTTTTT. Complete variable domain (other parts from reference TRBV25-1 and TRBJ1-4): EADIYQTPRYLVIGTGKKITLECSQTMGHDKMYWYQQDPGMELHLIHYSYGVNSTEKGDLSSESTVSRIRTEHFPLTLESARPSHTSQYLCASSEVQGNEKLFFGSGTQLSVL.

On this clone: The junction differs from germline at one of its ends, possibly a read error. The gene calls are TRBV28 and TRBJ2-2; TRBD2 matches at 9 bases. Germline-derived CDR1 and CDR2 are MDHEN and SYDVKM. The CDR3 covers 18 residues. The CDR3 protein is CASSRRTAGGPLVGEPFF. The DNA of the CDR3 is TGTGCCAGCAGCCGAAGAACAGCGGGAGGTCCTTTGGTCGGGGAGCCGTTTTTT. The full variable domain, completed using reference TRBV28 and TRBJ2-2, is DVKVTQSSRYLVKRTGEKVFLECVQDMDHENMFWYRQDPGLGLRLIYFSYDVKMKEKGDIPEGYSVSREKKERFSLILESASTNQTSMYLCASSRRTAGGPLVGEPFFGEGSRLTVL.

The rearrangement joins TRBV4-2 to TRBJ1-1; the D gene is possibly TRBD1 (5 bases). The CDR3 contains 12 residues. Trimming took off 2 bases at V and 11 bases at J, with 12 bases between the two ends. Germline V gene sequence: CDR1 LGHNA, CDR2 YNFKEQ. In DNA form, the CDR3 reads TGTGCCAGCAGCCAATGGGGGGAGCAGGCTTTCTTT. Residues: CASSQWGEQAFF.

A single count supports this clone. The chain links TRBV15 to TRBJ2-1; 7 positions agree with TRBD2. The CDR3 contains 18 residues. Germline-derived CDR1 and CDR2 are LNHNV and YYDKDF (reference sequence). V trimming: 3 bases; J trimming: 8 bases; junction bases outside the gene matches: 19. CDR3 in DNA: TGTGCCACCAGCAGTACGGGTTACAAGCGGGAAGGTAGGGATGAGCAGTTCTTC. As protein: CATSSTGYKREGRDEQFF.